Below are 30 T cell receptor beta chains sequenced from a single sample in a study of somatic mutations in cytotoxic T cells in rheumatoid arthritis. Profiled with immunoSEQ multiplex PCR; TCRdb holds only in-frame clones, not every one. The sample records about 7,000 clones, 60% to 85% being singletons. Sequencing was done on a sample of CD8+ T cells sorted from blood. These receptors came from an adult with rheumatoid arthritis.

V is TRBV6-9 and J is TRBJ2-5; 10 bases agree with TRBD2. Germline V lookup: CDR1 MNHGY, CDR2 SVAAGI. This CDR3 spans 17 amino acids. J was trimmed by 1 base and V by 5 bases; bases with no gene match: 10. The chain's CDR3 is CASSKRTSGYLQETQYF. The DNA of the CDR3 is TGTGCCAGCAGTAAGCGGACTAGCGGATATCTCCAAGAGACCCAGTACTTC.

The V call is TRBV4-3, the J call TRBJ2-6, with D possibly being TRBD1 or TRBD2 (5 bases each). Trimming cost V 4 bases and J 0 bases, with 10 bases left between them. The CDR3 spans 16 residues. Per germline, CDR1 LGHNA and CDR2 YSLEER. DNA for the CDR3: TGCGCCAGCAGCCGGGGACCCTCCTCTGGGGCCAACGTCCTGACTTTC. Translation gives CASSRGPSSGANVLTF.

This clone came up a few times. J is TRBJ1-2 and V is TRBV5-5; D possibly corresponds to TRBD1 (5 bases). The ends were cut back, 3 bases at V and 4 bases at J, with 19 bases in the middle. The CDR3 totals 16 residues. The germline V gene encodes CDR1 SGHKS and CDR2 YYEKEE (reference sequence). The CDR3 DNA reads as TGTGCCAGCAGCTGGGACGTGGGTTCTGGGATCTATGGCTACACCTTC. Translating it yields CASSWDVGSGIYGYTF.

V usage is TRBV5-6 and J usage is TRBJ2-2, with TRBD2 as a possible D gene (5 bases). CDR3 length: 15 residues. V lost 0 bases, J lost 4 bases, and 10 bases lay in between. Germline-derived CDR1 and CDR2 are SGHDT and YYEEEE. The CDR3 reads CASSLGLAGTGELFF. The CDR3 DNA reads TGTGCCAGCAGCTTGGGGCTAGCCGGCACCGGGGAGCTGTTTTTT.

DNA for the CDR3: TGCAGCGTTGATTCGGGGCTCCAAGAGACCCAGTACTTC. Protein product: CSVDSGLQETQYF. The chain employs TRBV29-1 and TRBJ2-5, with D perhaps TRBD1 or TRBD2 (5 bases each). Germline V CDR1 and CDR2: SQVTM, ANQGSEA. This CDR3 is built from 13 residues. The V end lost 3 bases, the J end lost 1 base, and 9 bases lay between the germline ends.

This clone was seen just once. The chain uses TRBV10-3 and TRBJ2-5; D is perhaps TRBD1 or TRBD2 (5 bases each). The CDR3 runs 14 residues. Germline CDR1 is ENHRY and CDR2 is SYGVKD. V was clipped by 2 bases and J by 4 bases, with 11 bases between them. In DNA form, the CDR3 reads TGTGCCATCAGTGAGGAACCGGGACGAGAGACCCAGTACTTC. Translated, it gives CAISEEPGRETQYF.

The rearrangement uses TRBV14 and TRBJ2-5, with 8 bases aligning to TRBD2. This CDR3 has 17 amino acids. Germline V gene sequence: CDR1 SGHDN, CDR2 FVKESK. After removal of 4 bases from V and 1 base from J, the junction contained 11 bases not matched to a gene. Here the CDR3 reads CASSPIGAGGLQETQYF. The DNA for the CDR3 is TGTGCCAGCAGCCCTATCGGCGCGGGGGGCCTCCAAGAGACCCAGTACTTC.

The J gene is TRBJ2-4, the V gene TRBV27, with TRBD1 identical over 8 bases. The CDR3 totals 16 residues. V lost 2 bases and J lost 3; bases outside the gene matches: 6. The germline V gene encodes CDR1 MNHEY and CDR2 SMNVEV (reference sequence). The DNA for the CDR3 is TGTGCCAGCAGTTTAGATCCAGGGGGCGTCAAAAACATTCAGTACTTC. As protein: CASSLDPGGVKNIQYF.

The V and J genes are TRBV19 and TRBJ2-3, with D maybe TRBD2 (6 bases). The CDR3 extends over 14 amino acids. Deletions cut 6 bases from V and 4 bases from J, with 14 bases between. From germline, CDR1 is LNHDA and CDR2 SQIVND (reference sequence). In DNA, the CDR3 is TGTGCCAGTAGCCTCTCTAGCGTAGCAGATACGCAGTATTTT. Protein product: CASSLSSVADTQYF.

V is TRBV4-3 and J is TRBJ2-7; either TRBD1 or TRBD2 may fit D (6 bases each). CDR3 length: 14 residues. Germline values: CDR1 LGHNA, CDR2 YSLEER. The ends were cut back, 1 base at V and 0 bases at J, with 7 bases in the middle. Written as DNA, the CDR3 is TGCGCCAGCAGCCAAGGGGGGGCCTCCTACGAGCAGTACTTC. Its protein is CASSQGGASYEQYF.

J is TRBJ1-2 and V is TRBV10-2, with D possibly TRBD1 on 5 matching bases. Germline assignment: CDR1 WSHSY and CDR2 SAAADI. This CDR3 has 14 amino acids. Between the trimmed V and J ends, which lost 6 bases and 5 bases, there was a span of 16 bases. The CDR3, as DNA: TGCGCCAGCAGGTTGTCGGGGGGGTTGTATGGCTACACCTTC. This gives the protein CASRLSGGLYGYTF.

By sample fraction, this clone is hyperexpanded. V gene TRBV6-5 combines with J gene TRBJ1-5, with a weak D call TRBD1 (6 bases). This CDR3 is built from 14 residues. Per germline, CDR1 MNHEY and CDR2 SVGAGI. Trimming stripped 6 bases from V and 3 bases from J, with 12 bases between. CDR3 residues: CASSPGHSNQPQHF. DNA of the CDR3: TGTGCCAGCAGCCCGGGACACTCCAATCAGCCCCAGCATTTT.

The chain uses TRBV5-6 and TRBJ2-2; the D gene could be TRBD1 or TRBD2 (5 bases each). V lost 4 bases and J lost 1, with 14 bases in between. CDR1 SGHDT and CDR2 YYEEEE come from the germline V gene. The CDR3 loop spans 16 amino acids. As DNA, the CDR3 is TGTGCCAGCAGCATCCCCGGGACGGTGAACACCGGGGAGCTGTTTTTT. Its translation is CASSIPGTVNTGELFF.

In its sample, this clone was seen a few times. The chain recombines TRBV4-1 with TRBJ2-2; 7 nucleotides align to TRBD2. CDR1 MGHRA and CDR2 YSYEKL come from the germline V gene. This CDR3 has 16 amino acids. V was clipped by 2 bases and J by 5 bases; unmatched bases: 8. CDR3: CASSQSGLGGTGELFF. The DNA of the CDR3 is TGCGCCAGCAGCCAAAGTGGCCTGGGAGGGACCGGGGAGCTGTTTTTT.

The V and J genes are TRBV7-7 and TRBJ2-5, with unresolved D. Per germline, CDR1 SSHAT and CDR2 FNYEAQ (reference sequence). Trimming took 5 bases from V and 1 from J, leaving 8 bases between them. The CDR3 loop spans 13 amino acids. Written as DNA, the CDR3 is TGTGCCAGCAGCGATCTCCCCCAAGAGACCCAGTACTTC. Its protein is CASSDLPQETQYF.

This rearrangement joins TRBV7-9 to TRBJ2-3; no clear D. Trimming shortened V by 5 bases and J by 4 bases, and 13 bases separated the two germline ends. Germline CDR1 SEHNR, CDR2 FQNEAQ (reference sequence). This CDR3 is 14 amino acids long. CDR3 protein: CASSLFTNADTQYF. The CDR3 DNA sequence: TGTGCCAGCAGCCTATTCACGAATGCAGATACGCAGTATTTT.

The chain recombines TRBV11-3 with TRBJ2-2; no firm D call. V shed 4 bases and J shed 5 bases, with 5 bases lying between them. CDR1 SGHNT and CDR2 YENEEA come from the germline V gene. CDR3 length: 12 amino acids. In DNA, the CDR3 is TGTGCCAGCAGCTCCGCAACCGGGGAGCTGTTTTTT. It specifies CASSSATGELFF.

V gene TRBV11-2 combines with J gene TRBJ2-5; tentative D call: TRBD1 (6 bases). Germline V gene data show CDR1 as SGHAT and CDR2 as FQNNGV. CDR3 length: 15 residues. V dropped 1 base and J dropped 5 bases, with 14 bases sitting between them. The CDR3 region has the DNA TGTGCCAGCAGCTTAGTGTACAGGGAGCACGAGACCCAGTACTTC. Residues: CASSLVYREHETQYF. The full variable domain, rest sourced from reference TRBV11-2 and TRBJ2-5, is EAGVAQSPRYKIIEKRQSVAFWCNPISGHATLYWYQQILGQGPKLLIQFQNNGVVDDSQLPKDRFSAERLKGVDSTLKIQPAKLEDSAVYLCASSLVYREHETQYFGPGTRLLVL.

The chain uses TRBV4-1 and TRBJ2-7; 7 bases align to TRBD2. The V gene end was trimmed by 0 bases and the J gene end by 0 bases; junction bases not matched to a gene: 11. The CDR3 length is 18 residues. Per the germline V gene, CDR1 is MGHRA and CDR2 is YSYEKL. The CDR3 sequence: CASSQEGGAGTFSYEQYF. The CDR3 coding sequence is TGCGCCAGCAGCCAAGAAGGAGGAGCGGGGACCTTCTCCTACGAGCAGTACTTC.

The genes are TRBV5-1 and TRBJ2-5; 14 bases fit TRBD2. Germline CDR1 SGHRS, CDR2 YFSETQ. With V trimmed by 2 bases and J by 2 bases, 5 bases remained unmatched. The CDR3 sequence is 17 residues long. The CDR3 loop reads CASSLGTSGGIQETQYF. In nucleotides, the CDR3 is TGCGCCAGCAGCTTAGGGACTAGCGGGGGAATACAAGAGACCCAGTACTTC.

J is TRBJ2-1 and V is TRBV5-6; 7 bases align to TRBD2. CDR3 length: 13 amino acids. Germline loops: CDR1 SGHDT, CDR2 YYEEEE. V lost 3 bases and J lost 7; bases outside the gene matches: 4. CDR3 nucleotides: TGTGCCAGCAGCTCCGGCGGGGGTAATGAGCAGTTCTTC. This codes for CASSSGGGNEQFF.

Only a few counts were recorded for this clone. The chain is built from TRBV7-2 and TRBJ1-2; 7 bases line up with TRBD1. Germline V gene data show CDR1 as SGHTA and CDR2 as FQGNSA. Trimming cost V 5 bases and J 3 bases; bases outside gene matches: 6. CDR3 length equals 14 residues. The CDR3 nucleotides read TGTGCCAGCAGCACCCGGGACAGCCACTATGGCTACACCTTC. It codes for CASSTRDSHYGYTF.

CDR3 nucleotide sequence: TGTGCCAGCGACAGGGCCCCGGGTTCCGAGAACACCGGGGAGCTGTTTTTT. Residues: CASDRAPGSENTGELFF. The chain recombines TRBV25-1 with TRBJ2-2; TRBD1 aligns across 7 bases. Germline CDR1 reads MGHDK; CDR2 reads SYGVNS. CDR3 length equals 17 residues. The trim removed 8 bases at V and 1 base at J, leaving 13 bases unmatched.

The chain combines TRBV27 with TRBJ1-2, with 7 bases matching TRBD1. The CDR3 length is 18 residues. Germline V CDR1 and CDR2: MNHEY, SMNVEV (reference sequence). V lost 3 bases and J lost 4; bases outside the gene matches: 17. Written as DNA, the CDR3 is TGTGCCAGCAGTTTCCCCCGGGACAGCTCCAGGGGCTTCTATGGCTACACCTTC. It yields the protein CASSFPRDSSRGFYGYTF.

The V gene is TRBV11-2, the J gene TRBJ2-3, with D maybe TRBD2 (5 bases). Trimming cost V 2 bases and J 2 bases, with 11 bases left between them. CDR3 length: 15 amino acids. Per the germline V gene, CDR1 is SGHAT and CDR2 is FQNNGV. The CDR3: CASSLSDYPTDTQYF. In DNA form, the CDR3 reads TGTGCCAGCAGCTTATCCGACTACCCCACAGATACGCAGTATTTT. The entire variable domain, with the rest obtained from reference TRBV11-2 and TRBJ2-3, is as follows: EAGVAQSPRYKIIEKRQSVAFWCNPISGHATLYWYQQILGQGPKLLIQFQNNGVVDDSQLPKDRFSAERLKGVDSTLKIQPAKLEDSAVYLCASSLSDYPTDTQYFGPGTRLTVL.

The chain uses TRBV11-2 and TRBJ2-3; the match to TRBD1 covers 9 bases. Germline CDR1 reads SGHAT; CDR2 reads FQNNGV. There are 17 residues in the CDR3. V shed 2 bases and J 3 bases; nucleotides not matched to a gene: 9. In DNA form, the CDR3 reads TGTGCCAGCAGCTTACCTCGGGACAGGGTTTGGACAGATACGCAGTATTTT. Translating it yields CASSLPRDRVWTDTQYF. Combining the CDR3 with reference TRBV11-2 and TRBJ2-3 gives the whole variable domain EAGVAQSPRYKIIEKRQSVAFWCNPISGHATLYWYQQILGQGPKLLIQFQNNGVVDDSQLPKDRFSAERLKGVDSTLKIQPAKLEDSAVYLCASSLPRDRVWTDTQYFGPGTRLTVL.

The J gene is TRBJ2-7, the V gene TRBV2; D unresolved. The length of the CDR3 is 12 residues. CDR1 and CDR2 from the germline V gene are SNHLY and FYNNEI. V gave up 4 bases and J gave up 3 bases, with 7 bases separating them. The CDR3 DNA sequence: TGTGCCAGCAGTGTTTTGGGCTACGAGCAGTACTTC. Translated, it gives CASSVLGYEQYF.

The genes are TRBV7-2 and TRBJ1-6; D remains unclear. The CDR3 spans 15 residues. V lost 1 base, J lost 0 bases, and 4 bases lay in between. CDR1 is SGHTA, CDR2 FQGNSA, per germline. In DNA form, the CDR3 reads TGTGCCAGCAGCTTAGAAGCCTCCTATAATTCACCCCTCCACTTT. It yields the protein CASSLEASYNSPLHF.

This chain connects TRBV25-1 to TRBJ2-3, with TRBD2 matching 8 bases. The CDR3 contains 14 residues. Germline CDR1 and CDR2: MGHDK and SYGVNS. Unmatched junction bases numbered 3, after V lost 6 bases and J lost 1 base. The CDR3 DNA reads as TGTGCCAGCAGCCTGACTAGCGGCACAGATACGCAGTATTTT. Residues: CASSLTSGTDTQYF.

The chain couples TRBV11-2 to TRBJ1-3; D uncertain. Germline-derived CDR1 and CDR2 are SGHAT and FQNNGV. The germline V and J ends were trimmed by 5 bases and 1 base, with 12 bases remaining between them. The CDR3 has 15 residues. CDR3 DNA sequence: TGTGCCAGCAGCCCCGGAATTGGATCTGGAAACACCATATATTTT. The encoded protein is CASSPGIGSGNTIYF.